These 9 T cell receptor beta chains were all obtained from the same sample, sequenced in a study of T-cell memory formation after mild COVID-19. TCRdb redid the calling of the 5' RACE reads with MiXCR, one entry per CDR3 protein. This repertoire shows roughly 400,000 distinct CDR3 sequences, 24% found once; its top ten account for roughly 9.7%. Sample: PBMCs or a T cell subset sorted from them (not recorded which). The receptors come from an adult woman who had mild COVID-19 (a few samples of this study predate the infection). Cell type and time point are not known.

The sample holds a few counts of this clonotype. The rearrangement uses TRBV4-1 and TRBJ1-2, with D tentatively TRBD1 (6 bases). Trimming left V 11 bases short and J 4 bases short, with 23 bases between. Germline CDR1 and CDR2: MGHRA and YSYEKL. This CDR3 contains 15 residues. The DNA of the CDR3 is TGCGCCTCCTCGGGGGCAGGGCCCAACGCCTATGGCTACACCTTC. It specifies CASSGAGPNAYGYTF.

This clonotype was counted at least ten times. V usage is TRBV4-1 and J usage is TRBJ2-3; 12 bases match TRBD2. CDR3 length: 23 residues. V gave up 2 bases and J gave up 0 bases; unmatched junction bases: 21. Germline V CDR1 and CDR2: MGHRA, YSYEKL. CDR3 region: CASSQPGLAGRRNTAHSTDTQYF. Here the CDR3 DNA reads TGCGCCAGCAGCCAACCGGGACTAGCGGGTCGACGAAATACCGCCCACAGCACAGATACGCAGTATTTT.

This clonotype was seen a handful of times. This chain joins TRBV12-3 or TRBV12-4 and TRBJ2-2; D might be TRBD2 (5 bases). This CDR3 spans 14 amino acids. V was cut by 2 bases and J by 6 bases, with 10 bases left in between. This chain's CDR3 is CASSLMEASGELFF. The CDR3 DNA is TGTGCCAGCAGTTTAATGGAGGCTTCCGGGGAGCTGTTTTTT.

The chain couples TRBV12-3 or TRBV12-4 to TRBJ1-5; TRBD1 aligns across 7 bases. The CDR3 runs to 15 residues. V was pared by 5 bases and J by 3 bases, with 7 bases of the junction left unmatched. The CDR3 spells CASSQGQNFNQPQHF. The CDR3 DNA sequence: TGTGCCAGCAGTCAGGGACAGAACTTCAATCAGCCCCAGCATTTT.

This clonotype ranks as medium-sized (0.01 to 0.1%). This chain joins TRBV3-1 and TRBJ2-5, with 8 bases that match TRBD2. The CDR3 is 17 residues long. Germline lookup yields CDR1 LGHDT and CDR2 YNNKEL (reference sequence). The V segment lost 6 bases and the J segment 2 bases; nucleotides outside the gene matches: 14. The CDR3 DNA is TGTGCCAGCAGTCTCAACTCATTAAGCGGGGGACAAGAGACCCAGTACTTC. Protein product: CASSLNSLSGGQETQYF.

There are a few counts of this clonotype. V usage is TRBV7-2 and J usage is TRBJ2-1, with D perhaps matching TRBD2 (6 bases). Trimming cost V 6 bases and J 4 bases, with 13 bases left between them. CDR1 is SGHTA, CDR2 FQGNSA, per germline. The CDR3 is 14 amino acids. The CDR3 DNA follows: TGTGCCAGCAGATATTACGGGAGTTACAATGAGCAGTTCTTC. Its translation is CASRYYGSYNEQFF. The full variable domain, in which reference TRBV7-2 and TRBJ2-1 provide the parts outside the CDR3, is GAGVSQSPSNKVTEKGKDVELRCDPISGHTALYWYRQSLGQGLEFLIYFQGNSAPDKSGLPSDRFSAERTGGSVSTLTIQRTQQEDSAVYLCASRYYGSYNEQFFGPGTRLTVL.

This chain joins TRBV27 and TRBJ2-1; D may be TRBD1 or TRBD2 (5 bases each). Deletions cut 6 bases from V and 2 bases from J, with 14 bases between. This CDR3 comprises 15 residues. CDR1 and CDR2 (germline): MNHEY, SMNVEV (reference sequence). DNA of the CDR3: TGTGCCAGCAGCCTGGGGCGAGGGACCTACAATGAGCAGTTCTTC. Amino acids: CASSLGRGTYNEQFF.

In its sample, this clonotype was seen a few times. The gene calls are TRBV12-3 or TRBV12-4 and TRBJ2-6, with D hard to call. The length of the CDR3 is 17 residues. The ends were cut back, 3 bases at V and 0 bases at J, with 12 bases in the middle. In DNA form, the CDR3 reads TGTGCCAGCAGTTTCCTCAGAGGAACCTCTGGGGCCAACGTCCTGACTTTC. This encodes CASSFLRGTSGANVLTF.

The chain couples TRBV29-1 to TRBJ2-3; 8 nucleotides match TRBD2. From germline, CDR1 is SQVTM and CDR2 ANQGSEA. V was clipped by 3 bases and J by 1 base; unmatched bases: 18. The length of the CDR3 is 19 residues. CDR3 sequence (DNA): TGCAGCGTTGACTCCCCTTCCGTAAATATAGCGGGGCGCACAGATACGCAGTATTTT. Translating gives CSVDSPSVNIAGRTDTQYF.